Presented here are 32 T cell receptor beta chains from one specimen sequenced in a study of cytotoxic CD8 clonotypes in ibrutinib-treated CLL listed by TCRdb under 2021. The time point label on this specimen signifies: progressive disease on ibrutinib. Library creation used the immunoSEQ multiplex PCR assay. Drawn from immuneACCESS, this table holds only the in-frame rearrangements with V and J called that TCRdb kept. Clones are partly lost; checked studies trace under half to an unresolved V gene and leave the rest unexplained. This sample lists roughly 300,000 clones; about 72% were detected once. 5.6% of the sample is taken by the ten largest. Source: PBMCs, taken at disease progression, from a patient treated with ibrutinib. These receptors came from a human donor with chronic lymphocytic leukemia.

The J gene is TRBJ2-1, the V gene TRBV7-8; maybe TRBD2 (6 bases). This CDR3 has 13 residues. Trimming cost V 1 base and J 14 bases, with 15 bases left between them. CDR1 is SGHVS and CDR2 is FQNEAQ in the germline V gene. CDR3 DNA sequence: TGTGCCAGCAGCTTAGGGGGGGTCCCTCTAGAGTTCTTC. Translated, it gives CASSLGGVPLEFF.

The V call is TRBV19, the J call TRBJ1-5, with 7 nucleotides matching TRBD1. The CDR3 covers 16 residues. Germline values: CDR1 LNHDA, CDR2 SQIVND (reference sequence). The ends lost 4 bases at V and 1 base at J; junction bases unmatched: 7. The DNA of the CDR3 is TGTGCCAGTAGTAGTACAGGGGAGAGAAGCAATCAGCCCCAGCATTTT. Translated, it gives CASSSTGERSNQPQHF.

The CDR3 loop is CASSYSQKPYEQYF. In DNA, the CDR3 is TGTGCCAGCAGTTATAGTCAGAAGCCCTACGAGCAGTACTTC. The rearrangement links TRBV6-6 to TRBJ2-7; no definite D call. Germline values: CDR1 MNHNY, CDR2 SVGAGI (reference sequence). The CDR3 runs 14 residues. V lost 3 bases, J lost 2 bases, and 11 bases lay in between.

Only one count was recorded for this clone. The chain uses TRBV5-8 and TRBJ2-3; the D is unclear. Germline V gene lookup returns CDR1 SGHTS and CDR2 YDEGEE. V lost 3 bases, J lost 2 bases, and 10 bases lay in between. This CDR3 region has 14 residues. The CDR3 DNA reads TGTGCCAGCAGCTCCGGAGCAGCCACAGATACGCAGTATTTT. Its translation: CASSSGAATDTQYF.

V is TRBV7-2 and J is TRBJ2-1; 9 bases align to TRBD2. This CDR3 has 18 residues. From germline, CDR1 is SGHTA and CDR2 FQGNSA. V lost 5 bases and J lost 0; bases outside the gene matches: 11. The DNA for the CDR3 is TGTGCCAGCAGCCGCCGAGCGGGAGGACCTAGCTCCTACAATGAGCAGTTCTTC. Protein sequence: CASSRRAGGPSSYNEQFF.

This chain uses TRBV29-1 with TRBJ1-1, with D unresolved. CDR1 is SQVTM, CDR2 ANQGSEA, per germline. Trimming took off 6 bases at V and 0 bases at J, with 11 bases between the two ends. The CDR3 is made up of 13 amino acids. The CDR3 spells CSVGRIMNTEAFF. The CDR3 region has the DNA TGCAGCGTGGGGAGGATAATGAACACTGAAGCTTTCTTT. The full variable domain, with the rest looked up from reference TRBV29-1 and TRBJ1-1, is SAVISQKPSRDICQRGTSLTIQCQVDSQVTMMFWYRQQPGQSLTLIATANQGSEATYESGFVIDKFPISRPNLTFSTLTVSNMSPEDSSIYLCSVGRIMNTEAFFGQGTRLTVV.

The gene calls are TRBV6-5 and TRBJ1-2, with D tentatively TRBD1 (5 bases). The CDR3 is 13 residues long. From germline, CDR1 is MNHEY and CDR2 SVGAGI. With 5 bases removed from V and 4 bases from J, the gap between germline ends came to 11 bases. The CDR3 DNA follows: TGTGCCAGCAGTACGGGACTCGGCTATGGCTACACCTTC. Amino acid sequence: CASSTGLGYGYTF.

The chain has TRBV4-1 and TRBJ1-1, with a weak D call TRBD1 (5 bases). CDR1 and CDR2 from the germline V gene are MGHRA and YSYEKL. V lost 4 bases to trimming and J lost 4 bases, with 10 bases between them. This CDR3 has 13 amino acids. CDR3 in amino acids: CASSLTGGTEAFF. The DNA for the CDR3 is TGCGCCAGCAGCCTTACGGGGGGCACTGAAGCTTTCTTT.

There are a few counts of this clone. The chain links TRBV10-3 to TRBJ2-2, with no clear D. Trimming pared 6 bases from V and 3 bases from J, leaving 17 bases between. Germline V lookup: CDR1 ENHRY, CDR2 SYGVKD. There are 16 residues in the CDR3. This CDR3 reads CAISRWSAPHTGELFF. The CDR3 region has the DNA TGTGCCATCAGCCGCTGGTCGGCCCCCCACACCGGGGAGCTGTTTTTT.

The CDR3 bases are TGTGCCAGCAGTGAGGGTCCGGACGAGCAGTACTTC. This sequence encodes CASSEGPDEQYF. The genes are TRBV2 and TRBJ2-7; no reliable D call. V was trimmed by 3 bases and J by 5 bases, leaving 8 bases between them. Per the germline V gene, CDR1 is SNHLY and CDR2 is FYNNEI. The CDR3 runs 12 residues. Supplemented by reference TRBV2 and TRBJ2-7, the full variable domain reads EPEVTQTPSHQVTQMGQEVILRCVPISNHLYFYWYRQILGQKVEFLVSFYNNEISEKSEIFDDQFSVERPDGSNFTLKIRSTKLEDSAMYFCASSEGPDEQYFGPGTRLTVT.

The rearrangement links TRBV18 to TRBJ2-7, with unresolved D. CDR3 size: 15 residues. V lost 0 bases and J lost 0, with 9 bases in between. Germline CDR1 KGHSH, CDR2 LQKENI. CDR3 sequence: CASSPPPLVSYEQYF. In DNA, the CDR3 is TGTGCCAGCTCACCACCTCCCCTGGTCTCCTACGAGCAGTACTTC. Full variable domain (missing parts from reference TRBV18 and TRBJ2-7): NAGVMQNPRHLVRRRGQEARLRCSPMKGHSHVYWYRQLPEEGLKFMVYLQKENIIDESGMPKERFSAEFPKEGPSILRIQQVVRGDSAAYFCASSPPPLVSYEQYFGPGTRLTVT.

V usage is TRBV11-2 and J usage is TRBJ2-1; possible D gene TRBD2, 5 bases. The germline V gene has CDR1 SGHAT and CDR2 FQNNGV. The CDR3 consists of 13 residues. Trimming stripped 0 bases from V and 13 bases from J, with 13 bases between. CDR3 DNA sequence: TGTGCCAGCAGCTTAGATCACCCGGACTTTCAGTTCTTC. It codes for CASSLDHPDFQFF.

This rearrangement joins TRBV2 to TRBJ1-6; D is unclear. CDR1 and CDR2 (germline): SNHLY, FYNNEI. CDR3 size: 12 residues. The V end was cut by 3 bases, the J end by 10 bases, with 7 bases between. In DNA, the CDR3 is TGTGCCAGCAGTGAGGATCGATCACCCCTCCACTTT. It specifies CASSEDRSPLHF.

This clone was observed a handful of times. This chain links TRBV27 with TRBJ1-1; the D is unclear. V was clipped by 5 bases and J by 6 bases, with 13 bases between them. Germline CDR1 is MNHEY and CDR2 is SMNVEV (reference sequence). The CDR3 is made up of 13 amino acids. CDR3 DNA sequence: TGTGCCAGCAGTCCTCCGGGGAGGGCTGAAGCTTTCTTT. Protein product: CASSPPGRAEAFF.

The chain joins TRBV19 to TRBJ1-2; tentative D call: TRBD1 (6 bases). The CDR3 sequence is 15 residues long. V lost 0 bases and J 8 bases, leaving 16 bases between the germline ends. Germline V CDR1 and CDR2: LNHDA, SQIVND (reference sequence). CDR3 coding DNA: TGTGCCAGTAGTATAGATCCTGGACACCAGGGGGGCTACACCTTC. Translating it yields CASSIDPGHQGGYTF.

The chain is built from TRBV7-9 and TRBJ1-2, with 9 bases lining up with TRBD1. The J segment lost 5 bases and the V segment lost 7 bases, leaving 11 bases of the junction unmatched. The germline gives CDR1 SEHNR, CDR2 FQNEAQ (reference sequence). The CDR3 sequence is 15 residues long. The CDR3 region is CASTPGDRDRYGYTF. The CDR3 DNA reads TGTGCCAGCACCCCGGGGGACAGGGATCGTTATGGCTACACCTTC. The variable domain in full, with the rest retrieved from reference TRBV7-9 and TRBJ1-2, is DTGVSQNPRHKITKRGQNVTFRCDPISEHNRLYWYRQTLGQGPEFLTYFQNEAQLEKSRLLSDRFSAERPKGSFSTLEIQRTEQGDSAMYLCASTPGDRDRYGYTFGSGTRLTVV.

This rearrangement joins TRBV7-8 to TRBJ2-7; TRBD2 might be the D (5 bases). Trimming stripped 5 bases from V and 3 bases from J, with 11 bases between. The V gene's germline CDR1 is SGHVS and CDR2 FQNEAQ. CDR3 length: 13 amino acids. This CDR3 is CASSRGPYYEQYF. The CDR3 DNA reads as TGTGCCAGCAGCCGCGGGCCCTACTACGAGCAGTACTTC.

The CDR3 here is CSVGQGLSYEQYF. In DNA, the CDR3 is TGCAGCGTGGGACAGGGGCTCTCCTACGAGCAGTACTTC. The rearrangement joins TRBV29-1 to TRBJ2-7; 10 bases agree with TRBD1. Germline trimming cut 6 bases from V and 0 bases from J; bases unmatched to any gene: 2. CDR3 length: 13 amino acids. Germline CDR1 reads SQVTM; CDR2 reads ANQGSEA.

This clone has a handful of counts. The rearrangement uses TRBV4-1 and TRBJ2-7, with no clear D. The germline V and J ends were trimmed by 4 bases and 3 bases, with 10 bases remaining between them. Per germline, CDR1 MGHRA and CDR2 YSYEKL. The CDR3 runs 13 residues. The CDR3 DNA sequence: TGCGCCAGCAGCCTCGGACGGGTCTACGAGCAGTACTTC. Its translation is CASSLGRVYEQYF.

The chain combines TRBV7-6 with TRBJ2-1; 8 bases are shared with TRBD1. CDR1 is SGHVS, CDR2 FNYEAQ, per germline. The CDR3 runs 16 residues. V gave up 5 bases and J gave up 4 bases; unmatched junction bases: 10. CDR3 DNA: TGTGCCAGCAGCCCTCGGGGCAGGGGGCCGTACAATGAGCAGTTCTTC. Translating it yields CASSPRGRGPYNEQFF. The variable domain in full, with the rest retrieved from reference TRBV7-6 and TRBJ2-1, is GAGVSQSPRYKVTKRGQDVALRCDPISGHVSLYWYRQALGQGPEFLTYFNYEAQQDKSGLPNDRFSAERPEGSISTLTIQRTEQRDSAMYRCASSPRGRGPYNEQFFGPGTRLTVL.

This clone was observed a handful of times. The chain carries TRBV19 and TRBJ2-5; perhaps D is TRBD1 or TRBD2 (5 bases each). The germline V and J ends were trimmed by 3 bases and 5 bases, with 10 bases remaining between them. Per germline, CDR1 LNHDA and CDR2 SQIVND (reference sequence). The CDR3 totals 13 residues. The CDR3 here is CASSIRDLETQYF. The CDR3 DNA follows: TGTGCCAGTAGTATTCGGGACCTGGAGACCCAGTACTTC. Based on the CDR3 plus reference TRBV19 and TRBJ2-5, the full variable domain is DGGITQSPKYLFRKEGQNVTLSCEQNLNHDAMYWYRQDPGQGLRLIYYSQIVNDFQKGDIAEGYSVSREKKESFPLTVTSAQKNPTAFYLCASSIRDLETQYFGPGTRLLVL.

This clone showed up just a few times. The same CDR3 also results from other DNA sequences found in this sample. V and J are TRBV6-5 and TRBJ2-7; no definite D call. CDR1 and CDR2 (germline): MNHEY, SVGAGI. CDR3 length: 13 amino acids. V lost 6 bases and J 1 base, leaving 10 bases between the germline ends. The CDR3 DNA reads TGTGCCAGCAGGCGGACCGCGTCCTACGAGCAGTACTTC. Amino acid sequence: CASRRTASYEQYF.

The chain recombines TRBV5-1 with TRBJ1-2; 8 bases line up with TRBD1. The CDR3 length is 14 residues. The germline V gene encodes CDR1 SGHRS and CDR2 YFSETQ. V was clipped by 3 bases and J by 2 bases; unmatched bases: 3. This chain's CDR3 is CASSWDRLNYGYTF. For the CDR3, the DNA is TGCGCCAGCAGCTGGGACAGGCTAAACTATGGCTACACCTTC.

V is TRBV12-5 and J is TRBJ1-3, with D maybe TRBD1 (5 bases). The V end was cut by 0 bases, the J end by 0 bases, with 12 bases between. The CDR3 runs to 17 residues. Germline lookup yields CDR1 LGHNT and CDR2 FRNRAP. DNA for the CDR3: TGTGCTAGTGGTTTGGTACGTCAGGGAAGCTCTGGAAACACCATATATTTT. It codes for CASGLVRQGSSGNTIYF.

V and J are TRBV10-3 and TRBJ1-2; tentatively, D is TRBD1 (5 bases). The germline V gene encodes CDR1 ENHRY and CDR2 SYGVKD. The CDR3 spans 12 residues. The germline V and J ends were trimmed by 8 bases and 3 bases, with 10 bases remaining between them. The CDR3 protein is CAIPQGYYGYTF. CDR3 nucleotides: TGTGCCATCCCCCAGGGATACTATGGCTACACCTTC.

This rearrangement joins TRBV25-1 to TRBJ1-3; 9 nucleotides line up with TRBD1. The CDR3 is 14 amino acids. Germline V CDR1 and CDR2: MGHDK, SYGVNS. V trimming: 4 bases; J trimming: 2 bases; junction bases outside the gene matches: 0. The CDR3 nucleotides are TGTGCCAGCAGTGGGGACAGGGCTGGAAACACCATATATTTT. This codes for CASSGDRAGNTIYF.

The rearrangement joins TRBV10-3 to TRBJ1-1; D not resolved. V was shortened by 3 bases and J by 2 bases, with 19 bases between the two germline ends. Germline loops: CDR1 ENHRY, CDR2 SYGVKD. The CDR3 covers 17 residues. CDR3 DNA: TGTGCCATCAGTGAATCCGTGGGGTTTCGGGGAAACACTGAAGCTTTCTTT. Its translation: CAISESVGFRGNTEAFF.

The chain is built from TRBV4-1 and TRBJ2-7; TRBD1 matches at 7 bases. V shed 3 bases, J shed 2 bases, and the junction held 4 bases outside the gene matches. Looked up from germline, CDR1 is MGHRA and CDR2 is YSYEKL. The CDR3 has 14 amino acids. The CDR3: CASSQTGNTYEQYF. CDR3 DNA: TGCGCCAGCAGCCAGACAGGGAATACCTACGAGCAGTACTTC.

The chain employs TRBV9 and TRBJ1-5, with TRBD1 as a possible D gene (5 bases). This CDR3 has 14 amino acids. Trimming removed 0 bases from V and 7 bases from J, with 11 bases in between. Germline V CDR1 and CDR2: SGDLS, YYNGEE. CDR3 coding DNA: TGTGCCAGCAGCGTAGAGGGGCGGGGGCAGCCCCAGCATTTT. Translation: CASSVEGRGQPQHF.

This rearrangement joins TRBV18 to TRBJ1-3; a possible D gene is TRBD1 (6 bases). This CDR3 has 14 residues. Germline V CDR1 and CDR2: KGHSH, LQKENI. V lost 4 bases to trimming and J lost 3 bases, with 10 bases between them. This chain's CDR3 is CASSLRGLGNTIYF. In DNA, the CDR3 is TGTGCCAGCTCACTCCGGGGGCTTGGAAACACCATATATTTT.

V is TRBV29-1 and J is TRBJ1-2, with unresolved D. CDR1 and CDR2 from the germline V gene are SQVTM and ANQGSEA. This CDR3 comprises 13 residues. V shed 0 bases and J shed 8 bases, with 13 bases lying between them. This chain's CDR3 is CSVEDPTWEGYTF. CDR3 bases: TGCAGCGTTGAAGACCCCACATGGGAGGGCTACACCTTC.

The chain couples TRBV6-6 to TRBJ2-7; TRBD2 aligns across 9 bases. V lost 5 bases to trimming and J lost 5 bases; unmatched junction nucleotides: 10. CDR3 length: 15 amino acids. Germline V gene sequence: CDR1 MNHNY, CDR2 SVGAGI (reference sequence). The CDR3 bases are TGTGCCAGCAGTGACCCAGCTAGCGGGGTCAACGAGCAGTACTTC. Amino acid sequence: CASSDPASGVNEQYF.